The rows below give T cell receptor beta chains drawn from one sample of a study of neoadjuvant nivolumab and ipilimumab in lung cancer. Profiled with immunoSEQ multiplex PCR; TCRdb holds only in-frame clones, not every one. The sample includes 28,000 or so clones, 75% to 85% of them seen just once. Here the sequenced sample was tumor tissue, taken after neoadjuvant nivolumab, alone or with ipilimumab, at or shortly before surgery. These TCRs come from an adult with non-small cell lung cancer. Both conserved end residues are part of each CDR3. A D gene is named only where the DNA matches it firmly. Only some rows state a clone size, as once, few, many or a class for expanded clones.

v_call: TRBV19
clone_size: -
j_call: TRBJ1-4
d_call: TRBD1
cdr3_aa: CASSLGTVLREKLFF
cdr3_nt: TGTGCCAGTAGTCTAGGGACAGTCCTCCGTGAAAAACTGTTTTTT

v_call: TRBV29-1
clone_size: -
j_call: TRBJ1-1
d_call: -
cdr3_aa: CSVDSGINEAFF
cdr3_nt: TGCAGCGTTGATTCTGGGATAAATGAAGCTTTCTTT

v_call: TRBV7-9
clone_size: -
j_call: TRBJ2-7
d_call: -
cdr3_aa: CASSLAPGLDYEQYF
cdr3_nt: TGTGCCAGCAGCTTAGCCCCGGGACTCGACTACGAGCAGTACTTC

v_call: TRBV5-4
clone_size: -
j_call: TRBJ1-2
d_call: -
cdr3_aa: CASSPPGPYYGYTF
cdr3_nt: TGTGCCAGCAGCCCCCCCGGGCCTTACTATGGCTACACCTTC

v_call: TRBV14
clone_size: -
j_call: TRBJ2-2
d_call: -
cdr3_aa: CASSQDSSGTGELFF
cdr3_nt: TGTGCCAGCAGCCAAGATTCTTCAGGCACCGGGGAGCTGTTTTTT

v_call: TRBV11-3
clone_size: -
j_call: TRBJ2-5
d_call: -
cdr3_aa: CASSLGGQQETQYF
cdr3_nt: TGTGCCAGCAGCTTAGGGGGGCAGCAAGAGACCCAGTACTTC

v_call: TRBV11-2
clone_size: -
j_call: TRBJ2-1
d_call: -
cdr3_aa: CASSSERDSYNEQFF
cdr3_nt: TGTGCCAGCAGCTCCGAACGGGACTCCTACAATGAGCAGTTCTTC

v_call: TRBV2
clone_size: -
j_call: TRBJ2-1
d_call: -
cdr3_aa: CASQGNNEQFF
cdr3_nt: TGTGCCAGCCAAGGGAATAATGAGCAGTTCTTC

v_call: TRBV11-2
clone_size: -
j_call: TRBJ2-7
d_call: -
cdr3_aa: CASSLEAGPYEQYF
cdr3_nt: TGTGCCAGCAGCTTAGAAGCGGGCCCCTACGAGCAGTACTTC

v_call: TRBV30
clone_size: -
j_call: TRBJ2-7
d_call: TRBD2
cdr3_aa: CAWSGSGRAVRMSEQYF
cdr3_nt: TGTGCCTGGAGTGGTAGCGGGAGGGCCGTCCGTATGAGTGAGCAGTACTTC

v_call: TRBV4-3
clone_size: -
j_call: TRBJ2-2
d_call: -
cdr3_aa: CASSQGLTGELFF
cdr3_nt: TGCGCCAGCAGCCAAGGGCTTACCGGGGAGCTGTTTTTT

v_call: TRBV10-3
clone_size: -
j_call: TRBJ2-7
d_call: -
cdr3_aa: CAISDGTHGSSEQYF
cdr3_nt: TGTGCCATCAGTGACGGTACCCACGGGTCGAGCGAGCAGTACTTC

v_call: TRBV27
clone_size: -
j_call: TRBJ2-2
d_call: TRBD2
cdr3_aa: CASSSLAGGLFF
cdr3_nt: TGTGCCAGCAGTTCCCTAGCGGGGGGGCTGTTTTTT

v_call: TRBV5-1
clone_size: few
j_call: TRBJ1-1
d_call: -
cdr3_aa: CASSPPFDSYTEAFF
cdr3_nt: TGCGCCAGCAGCCCGCCCTTCGACAGTTACACTGAAGCTTTCTTT

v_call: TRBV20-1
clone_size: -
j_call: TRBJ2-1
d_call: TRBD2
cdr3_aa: CSARTRVEQFF
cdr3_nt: TGCAGTGCCAGGACTAGGGTTGAGCAGTTCTTC

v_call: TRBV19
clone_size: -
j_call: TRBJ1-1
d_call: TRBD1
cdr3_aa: CASSPGTGGLGAEAFF
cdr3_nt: TGTGCCAGTAGCCCCGGGACAGGGGGCCTTGGCGCTGAAGCTTTCTTT

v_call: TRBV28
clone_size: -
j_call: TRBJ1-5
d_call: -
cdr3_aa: CASSLYGGNQPQHF
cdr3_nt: TGTGCCAGCAGTTTATATGGGGGCAATCAGCCCCAGCATTTT

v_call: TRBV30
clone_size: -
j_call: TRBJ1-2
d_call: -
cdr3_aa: CAWRAGIRYGYTF
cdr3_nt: TGTGCCTGGAGGGCAGGGATCCGCTATGGCTACACCTTC

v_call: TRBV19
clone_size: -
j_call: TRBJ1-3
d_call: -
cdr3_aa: CASSRSGNTIYF
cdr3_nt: TGTGCCAGTAGTAGGAGTGGAAACACCATATATTTT

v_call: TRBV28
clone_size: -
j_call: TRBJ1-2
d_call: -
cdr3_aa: CASSLGGYGYTF
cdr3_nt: TGTGCCAGCAGTTTAGGGGGCTATGGCTACACCTTC

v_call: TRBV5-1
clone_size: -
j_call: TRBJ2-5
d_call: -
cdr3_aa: CASSPDRGGETQYF
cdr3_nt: TGCGCCAGCAGCCCAGACAGGGGAGGGGAGACCCAGTACTTC

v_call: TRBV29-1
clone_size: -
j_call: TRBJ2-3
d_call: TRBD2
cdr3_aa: CSVRVAGDFFSTDTQYF
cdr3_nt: TGCAGCGTTCGAGTAGCGGGAGATTTTTTTAGCACAGATACGCAGTATTTT

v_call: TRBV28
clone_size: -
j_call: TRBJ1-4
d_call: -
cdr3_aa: CASSSPTRASNEKLFF
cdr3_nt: TGTGCCAGCAGTTCACCCACACGGGCCTCGAATGAAAAACTGTTTTTT

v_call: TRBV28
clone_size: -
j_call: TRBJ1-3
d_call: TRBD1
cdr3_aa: CASSSGTGKGSGNTIYF
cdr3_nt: TGTGCCAGCAGTTCAGGGACAGGGAAAGGATCTGGAAACACCATATATTTT

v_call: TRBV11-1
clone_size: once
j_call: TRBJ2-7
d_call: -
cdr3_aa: CASSLTHYEQYF
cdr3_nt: TGTGCCAGCAGCTTGACTCACTACGAGCAGTACTTC

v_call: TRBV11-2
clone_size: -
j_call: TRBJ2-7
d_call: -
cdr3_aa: CASSLLDVQYF
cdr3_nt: TGTGCCAGCAGCTTACTGGATGTGCAGTACTTC

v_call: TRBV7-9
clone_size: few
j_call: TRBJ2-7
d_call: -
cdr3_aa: CASGAPYEQYF
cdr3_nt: TGTGCCAGCGGGGCACCCTACGAGCAGTACTTC

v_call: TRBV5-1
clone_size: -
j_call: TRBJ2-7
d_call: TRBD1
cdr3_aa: CASSAGTGGGEQYF
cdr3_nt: TGCGCCAGCAGTGCAGGGACAGGGGGCGGGGAGCAGTACTTC

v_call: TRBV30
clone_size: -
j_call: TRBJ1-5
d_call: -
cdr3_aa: CAWSAPPGVQHF
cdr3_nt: TGTGCCTGGAGTGCCCCCCCGGGAGTCCAGCATTTT

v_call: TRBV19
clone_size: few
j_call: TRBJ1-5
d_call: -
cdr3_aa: CASKLRFMGNQPQHF
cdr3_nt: TGTGCCAGTAAGCTTCGGTTTATGGGCAATCAGCCCCAGCATTTT

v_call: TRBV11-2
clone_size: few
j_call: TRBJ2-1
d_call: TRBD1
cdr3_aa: CASSKDRENEQFF
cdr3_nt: TGTGCCAGCAGCAAGGACAGGGAAAATGAGCAGTTCTTC

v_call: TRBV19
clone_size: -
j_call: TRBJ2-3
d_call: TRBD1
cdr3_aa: CASKAGPQGDRYTQYF
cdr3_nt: TGTGCCAGTAAAGCGGGCCCACAGGGGGATCGATATACGCAGTATTTT

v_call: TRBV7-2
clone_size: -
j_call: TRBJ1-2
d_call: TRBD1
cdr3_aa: CASSPSPGQYGYTF
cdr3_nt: TGTGCCAGCAGCCCTTCTCCGGGACAGTATGGCTACACCTTC

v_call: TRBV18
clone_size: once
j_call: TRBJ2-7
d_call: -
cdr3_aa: CASSPGYGEQYF
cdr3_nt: TGTGCCAGCTCACCGGGGTATGGCGAGCAGTACTTC

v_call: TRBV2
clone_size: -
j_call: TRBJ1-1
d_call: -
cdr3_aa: CASRKPLDIGTEAFF
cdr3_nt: TGTGCCAGCAGAAAGCCCCTGGACATTGGCACTGAAGCTTTCTTT

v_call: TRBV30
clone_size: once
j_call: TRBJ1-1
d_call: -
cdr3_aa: CAWGRVGRNTEAFF
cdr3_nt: TGTGCCTGGGGAAGGGTGGGGCGAAACACTGAAGCTTTCTTT

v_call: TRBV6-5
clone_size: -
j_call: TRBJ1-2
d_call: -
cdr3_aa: CASREAGMGYGYTF
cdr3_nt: TGTGCCAGCAGGGAAGCGGGGATGGGCTATGGCTACACCTTC

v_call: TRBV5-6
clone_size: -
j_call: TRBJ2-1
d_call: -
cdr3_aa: CASSLDRDDEQFF
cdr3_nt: TGTGCCAGCAGCTTAGACCGGGACGATGAGCAGTTCTTC

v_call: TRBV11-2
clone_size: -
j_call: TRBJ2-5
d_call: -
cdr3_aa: CASSLDRRMQETQYF
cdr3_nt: TGTGCCAGCAGCTTAGATAGGCGGATGCAAGAGACCCAGTACTTC

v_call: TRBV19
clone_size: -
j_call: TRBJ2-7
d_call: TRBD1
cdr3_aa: CASSAGTGGHEQYF
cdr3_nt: TGTGCCAGTAGTGCCGGGACAGGGGGCCACGAGCAGTACTTC

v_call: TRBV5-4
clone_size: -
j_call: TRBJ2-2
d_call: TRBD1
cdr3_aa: CASSGYAGTGNTGELFF
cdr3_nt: TGTGCCAGCAGCGGATACGCCGGGACAGGGAACACCGGGGAGCTGTTTTTT

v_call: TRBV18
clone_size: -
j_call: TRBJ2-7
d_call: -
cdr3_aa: CASSPPSVRGEQYF
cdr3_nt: TGTGCCAGCTCACCACCCTCCGTCCGGGGCGAGCAGTACTTC

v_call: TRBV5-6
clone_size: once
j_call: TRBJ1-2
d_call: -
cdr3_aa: CASSRVSYGYTF
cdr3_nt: TGTGCCAGCAGCCGGGTTTCCTATGGCTACACCTTC

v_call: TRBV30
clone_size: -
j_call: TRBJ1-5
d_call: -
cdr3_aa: CAWSQQLLGSNQPQHF
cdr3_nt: TGTGCCTGGAGTCAACAGCTTTTAGGGAGCAATCAGCCCCAGCATTTT

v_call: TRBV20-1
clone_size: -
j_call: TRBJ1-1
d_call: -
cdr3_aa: CSASPGFEAFF
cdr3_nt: TGCAGTGCTAGCCCCGGGTTTGAAGCTTTCTTT

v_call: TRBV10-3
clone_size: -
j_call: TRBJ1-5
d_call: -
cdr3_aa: CAISEPDQPQHF
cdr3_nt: TGTGCCATCAGTGAGCCCGATCAGCCCCAGCATTTT

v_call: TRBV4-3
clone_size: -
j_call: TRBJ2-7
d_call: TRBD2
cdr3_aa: CASSRTSGVEQYF
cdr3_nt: TGCGCCAGCAGCCGGACTAGCGGGGTCGAGCAGTACTTC

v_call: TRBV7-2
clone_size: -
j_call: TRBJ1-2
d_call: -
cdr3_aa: CASSLGVGTLYGYTF
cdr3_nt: TGTGCCAGCAGCTTAGGAGTCGGTACGCTCTATGGCTACACCTTC

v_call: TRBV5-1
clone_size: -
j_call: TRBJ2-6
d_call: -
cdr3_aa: CASSLDTFSGANVLTF
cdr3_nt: TGCGCCAGCAGCTTGGACACATTCTCTGGGGCCAACGTCCTGACTTTC

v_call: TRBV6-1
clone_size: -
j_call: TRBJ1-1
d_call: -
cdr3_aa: CASSEGPEAFF
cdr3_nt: TGTGCCAGCAGTGAAGGCCCTGAAGCTTTCTTT

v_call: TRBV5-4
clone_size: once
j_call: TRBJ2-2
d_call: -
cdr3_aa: CASSLDGLRAGELFF
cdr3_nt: TGTGCCAGCAGCTTGGACGGACTGAGGGCCGGGGAGCTGTTTTTT

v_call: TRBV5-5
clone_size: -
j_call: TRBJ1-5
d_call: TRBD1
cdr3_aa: CASSLEGQGVPQHF
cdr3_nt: TGTGCCAGCAGCTTAGAGGGACAGGGAGTCCCCCAGCATTTT

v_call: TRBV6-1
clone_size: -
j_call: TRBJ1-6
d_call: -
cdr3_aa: CASSVGSLNSPLHF
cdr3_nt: TGTGCCAGCAGTGTGGGATCCCTAAATTCACCCCTCCACTTT

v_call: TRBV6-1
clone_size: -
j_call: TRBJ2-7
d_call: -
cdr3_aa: CASRRDATYEQYF
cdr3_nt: TGTGCCAGCAGGCGGGACGCCACCTACGAGCAGTACTTC

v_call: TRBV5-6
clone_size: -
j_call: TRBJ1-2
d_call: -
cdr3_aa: CASSPRTDGYTF
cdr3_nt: TGTGCCAGCAGCCCAAGGACAGATGGCTACACCTTC